Described below is a single TCR beta chain sequence and its context. This table comes from immunoSEQ multiplex PCR, and its TCRdb copy is limited to in-frame clones, with some not included. This table holds some 100,000 clones, about 77% found once. V lost 5 bases and J lost 5, with 12 bases in between. This CDR3 has 13 residues. This entry belongs to a study of blood T cell repertoires in COVID-19. Overall study context: Acute and convalescent COVID-19 samples came from the United States, Italy and Spain.

The chain uses TRBV12-3 or TRBV12-4 and TRBJ1-2, with a possible D match to TRBD1 (5 bases). This TCR came from a man between 65 and 85 years old with active or convalescent COVID-19. Material for sequencing was peripheral blood. CDR3 in DNA: TGTGCCAGCAGTCCTAGTGGGGGGTATGGCTACACCTTC. It translates to CASSPSGGYGYTF.